The 24 T cell receptor beta chains below all came from one sample that was sequenced in a study of control samples from healthy donors and cancer patients. Sequencing used immunoSEQ multiplex PCR; TCRdb keeps in-frame clones, though not all of them. The table includes 390,000 or so clones, 90% detected once. Sequenced: PBMCs. Receptor source: a man between 40 and 49 years old with head and neck cancer.

The V and J genes are TRBV27 and TRBJ1-1; D is ambiguous. Germline V gene data show CDR1 as MNHEY and CDR2 as SMNVEV (reference sequence). V was cut by 7 bases and J by 5 bases, with 20 bases left in between. This CDR3 has 15 amino acids. The CDR3 here is CASNPRGSAATEAFF. The CDR3 DNA follows: TGTGCCAGCAATCCACGGGGTTCAGCGGCGACTGAAGCTTTCTTT.

The chain carries TRBV27 and TRBJ2-1, with TRBD1 matching over 7 bases. The CDR3 sequence is 15 residues long. CDR1 and CDR2 (germline): MNHEY, SMNVEV (reference sequence). J lost 5 bases, V lost 7 bases, and 11 bases had no gene match. The CDR3 DNA is TGTGCCAGCACCCCCCCGACAGGGAGAAACAATGAGCAGTTCTTC. This sequence encodes CASTPPTGRNNEQFF.

The chain recombines TRBV4-3 with TRBJ2-3; TRBD2 aligns across 11 bases. After removal of 4 bases from V and 1 base from J, the junction contained 4 bases not matched to a gene. The CDR3 has 16 residues. Per germline, CDR1 LGHNA and CDR2 YSLEER. The CDR3 sequence is CASSLVLAGGTDTQYF. In DNA, the CDR3 is TGCGCCAGCAGCCTGGTACTAGCGGGGGGCACAGATACGCAGTATTTT.

This sequence joins TRBV9 and TRBJ2-3; perhaps TRBD2 as D (5 bases). In germline, CDR1 is SGDLS, CDR2 YYNGEE. The length of the CDR3 is 14 residues. Trimming shortened V by 0 bases and J by 3 bases, and 8 bases separated the two germline ends. The CDR3 bases are TGTGCCAGCAGCGTAGGGAGGATAACAGATACGCAGTATTTT. It specifies CASSVGRITDTQYF.

The rearrangement links TRBV4-2 to TRBJ2-3; perhaps D is TRBD1 or TRBD2 (5 bases each). Germline V CDR1 and CDR2: LGHNA, YNFKEQ. There are 16 residues in the CDR3. The germline V and J ends were trimmed by 0 bases and 4 bases, with 14 bases remaining between them. In DNA, the CDR3 is TGTGCCAGCAGCCAAGATCGGCTGGGACCGGCAGATACGCAGTATTTT. This sequence encodes CASSQDRLGPADTQYF.

The rearrangement uses TRBV7-6 and TRBJ2-1; D ambiguous. CDR3 length: 13 residues. V lost 5 bases and J lost 9, with 14 bases in between. From germline, CDR1 is SGHVS and CDR2 FNYEAQ. The CDR3 protein is CASSTDTASEQFF. CDR3 coding DNA: TGTGCCAGCAGCACCGACACGGCTAGTGAGCAGTTCTTC.

V usage is TRBV9 and J usage is TRBJ2-2; 9 bases fit TRBD2. Trimming at V came to 3 bases and at J to 4 bases, leaving 10 bases not matched to a gene. Per germline, CDR1 SGDLS and CDR2 YYNGEE. This CDR3 comprises 17 residues. CDR3 region: CASSGRSGRRSTGELFF. In DNA form, the CDR3 reads TGTGCCAGCAGCGGACGTAGCGGGAGACGTAGCACCGGGGAGCTGTTTTTT.

The chain employs TRBV19 and TRBJ2-7, with 7 nucleotides matching TRBD2. Losses at the gene ends were 4 bases for V and 0 bases for J; bases not matched to a gene: 9. Germline V gives CDR1 LNHDA, CDR2 SQIVND (reference sequence). This CDR3 has 16 residues. DNA of the CDR3: TGTGCCAGTAGTAAGGGGAGCGGGACGAGCTCCTACGAGCAGTACTTC. As protein: CASSKGSGTSSYEQYF.

The chain recombines TRBV5-5 with TRBJ1-2; no definite D call. V was clipped by 0 bases and J by 10 bases, with 7 bases between them. Germline V lookup: CDR1 SGHKS, CDR2 YYEKEE (reference sequence). This CDR3 is built from 11 residues. The CDR3 DNA is TGTGCCAGCAGCTTGGACAGTCCCTACACCTTC. It specifies CASSLDSPYTF.

The chain carries TRBV9 and TRBJ1-2; the D gene is possibly TRBD1 (5 bases). Germline CDR1 SGDLS, CDR2 YYNGEE. The length of the CDR3 is 12 residues. V was cut by 3 bases and J by 8 bases, with 11 bases left in between. In nucleotides, the CDR3 is TGTGCCAGCAGCGATGGAACAGGCGGCTACACCTTC. This gives the protein CASSDGTGGYTF.

The chain recombines TRBV5-5 with TRBJ2-7, with D uncertain. The germline CDR1 and CDR2 sequences are SGHKS and YYEKEE (reference sequence). Deletions cut 2 bases from V and 6 bases from J, with 12 bases between. The length of the CDR3 is 13 residues. CDR3 in amino acids: CASSFEVLTEQYF. DNA for the CDR3: TGTGCCAGCAGCTTCGAAGTTTTGACCGAGCAGTACTTC.

A single count supports this clone. This sequence joins TRBV19 and TRBJ2-1, with 8 bases matching TRBD2. Germline values: CDR1 LNHDA, CDR2 SQIVND (reference sequence). This CDR3 has 14 residues. The V gene end was trimmed by 10 bases and the J gene end by 2 bases; junction bases not matched to a gene: 7. Here the CDR3 reads CATAGRGAYNEQFF. The CDR3 DNA reads as TGTGCCACCGCGGGGCGGGGGGCCTACAATGAGCAGTTCTTC.

V usage is TRBV27 and J usage is TRBJ2-1; 8 positions agree with TRBD2. This CDR3 spans 15 amino acids. Germline-derived CDR1 and CDR2 are MNHEY and SMNVEV (reference sequence). The V and J ends lost 4 bases and 7 bases, in that order; junction bases with no gene match: 9. The CDR3 sequence is CASSSQREIRNEQFF. The DNA of the CDR3 is TGTGCCAGCAGTTCGCAGCGGGAGATAAGGAATGAGCAGTTCTTC.

The chain joins TRBV12-3 or TRBV12-4 to TRBJ2-7; maybe TRBD2 (6 bases). Deletions cut 8 bases from V and 3 bases from J, with 11 bases between. CDR3 length: 12 residues. The chain's CDR3 is CASGSEGYEQYF. CDR3 DNA: TGTGCCAGCGGCTCGGAGGGCTACGAGCAGTACTTC.

Only one count was recorded for this clone. The chain joins TRBV19 to TRBJ1-1; D is unclear. CDR3 length: 13 amino acids. Deletions cut 3 bases from V and 2 bases from J, with 7 bases between. Germline lookup yields CDR1 LNHDA and CDR2 SQIVND (reference sequence). The CDR3 loop reads CASSIQTNTEAFF. The CDR3 bases are TGTGCCAGTAGTATCCAGACAAACACTGAAGCTTTCTTT.

The chain couples TRBV19 to TRBJ2-7, with 9 bases identical to TRBD1. Trimming removed 5 bases from V and 3 bases from J; junction bases left unmatched: 8. The CDR3 runs to 15 residues. Germline CDR1 and CDR2: LNHDA and SQIVND (reference sequence). The CDR3 DNA reads as TGTGCCAGTAGTTTTTCCGGGACAGGGAACTACGAGCAGTACTTC. The encoded protein is CASSFSGTGNYEQYF.

The sample holds one count of this clone. The genes are TRBV11-2 and TRBJ1-3; D call uncertain. Trimming shortened V by 0 bases and J by 3 bases, and 21 bases separated the two germline ends. Germline-derived CDR1 and CDR2 are SGHAT and FQNNGV. This CDR3 has 19 residues. CDR3 sequence (DNA): TGTGCCAGCAGCTTAGATGTCTCGGAGAGAGTAGGGAGTGGAAACACCATATATTTT. This gives the protein CASSLDVSERVGSGNTIYF.

The chain recombines TRBV7-2 with TRBJ1-5; 9 nucleotides agree with TRBD1. CDR3 length equals 14 residues. V dropped 3 bases and J dropped 7; count of bases not matched to a gene: 4. Per the germline V gene, CDR1 is SGHTA and CDR2 is FQGNSA. The CDR3 nucleotides are TGTGCCAGCAGCTTCGGACAGGGGAAACAGCCCCAGCATTTT. This gives the protein CASSFGQGKQPQHF.

V usage is TRBV28 and J usage is TRBJ2-1; 11 bases are shared with TRBD2. Germline CDR1 and CDR2: MDHEN and SYDVKM. V dropped 10 bases and J dropped 2; count of bases not matched to a gene: 1. The CDR3 contains 13 residues. CDR3 nucleotide sequence: TGTGCCACACTAGCGGGAGCCTACAATGAGCAGTTCTTC. Encoded protein: CATLAGAYNEQFF.

The chain has TRBV6-5 and TRBJ1-3; D may be TRBD1 (5 bases). This CDR3 spans 15 amino acids. CDR1 and CDR2 from the germline V gene are MNHEY and SVGAGI. Trimming removed 6 bases from V and 0 bases from J, with 12 bases in between. The chain's CDR3 is CASRGLSDSGNTIYF. The CDR3 DNA reads TGTGCCAGCAGGGGACTCTCCGACTCTGGAAACACCATATATTTT.

This clone was counted a single time. The chain uses TRBV9 and TRBJ1-6; 8 bases align to TRBD1. This CDR3 is built from 14 residues. The junction had 6 bases not matched to a gene; V was cut back by 6 bases and J by 7 bases. Germline V gene sequence: CDR1 SGDLS, CDR2 YYNGEE. The CDR3 DNA follows: TGTGCCAGCAACGATCAGGGGGCGAATTCACCCCTCCACTTT. Amino acid sequence: CASNDQGANSPLHF.

The chain joins TRBV5-1 to TRBJ1-1; D is ambiguous. Between the trimmed V and J ends, which lost 0 bases and 0 bases, there was a span of 9 bases. The germline CDR1 and CDR2 sequences are SGHRS and YFSETQ. This CDR3 is 15 amino acids long. This CDR3 reads CASSLVAGLNTEAFF. The DNA of the CDR3 is TGCGCCAGCAGCTTGGTAGCAGGCCTGAACACTGAAGCTTTCTTT.

This rearrangement joins TRBV3-1 (or the pseudogene TRBV3-2) to TRBJ2-1; 9 positions match TRBD2. J was trimmed by 4 bases and V by 1 base; bases with no gene match: 5. In germline, CDR1 is LGHDT, CDR2 YNNKEL (reference sequence). The CDR3 is 16 residues long. This chain's CDR3 is CASSQVAGGRYNEQFF. CDR3 in DNA: TGTGCCAGCAGCCAAGTTGCGGGAGGGCGATACAATGAGCAGTTCTTC.

CDR3 nucleotide sequence: TGCAGCGTTGAAAAGGGACGGGACTATGGCTACACCTTC. Its translation is CSVEKGRDYGYTF. The V call is TRBV29-1, the J call TRBJ1-2; D perhaps matches TRBD1 (5 bases). Trimming pared 2 bases from V and 3 bases from J, leaving 10 bases between. CDR1 is SQVTM and CDR2 is ANQGSEA in the germline V gene. There are 13 residues in the CDR3.